This T cell receptor beta chain is from a study of T cells in severe cutaneous drug reactions. Study summary: Collected from acute- or recovery-stage patients: blister fluids/cells and PBMC.

The donors had carbamazepine-induced Stevens-Johnson syndrome or toxic epidermal necrolysis. Germline loops: CDR1 PRHDT, CDR2 FYEKMQ (reference sequence). There are 12 residues in the CDR3. Bulk and single-cell libraries used iRepertoire multiplex PCR with TCR subtype-specific primers. TCRdb re-called the multiplex PCR reads; one entry per CDR3 protein, DNA not given. Its listing shows over 7,000 distinct CDR3 sequences. In regard to this clonotype: Its target is unknown.

Whole-study findings and limits: Carbamazepine-induced Stevens-Johnson syndrome or toxic epidermal necrolysis patients showed strongly raised TRBV12-4, 25% to 35% in blister cells and approximately 5.4% in PBMC. Tolerant-control and healthy-donor PBMC lacked or rarely had the public CDR3 found in blisters.

The receptor comes from a human donor with a severe cutaneous adverse drug reaction. The chain carries TRBV13 and TRBJ2-3. Source material: cells from a skin blister. The CDR3 sequence is CASSYLTDTQYF.